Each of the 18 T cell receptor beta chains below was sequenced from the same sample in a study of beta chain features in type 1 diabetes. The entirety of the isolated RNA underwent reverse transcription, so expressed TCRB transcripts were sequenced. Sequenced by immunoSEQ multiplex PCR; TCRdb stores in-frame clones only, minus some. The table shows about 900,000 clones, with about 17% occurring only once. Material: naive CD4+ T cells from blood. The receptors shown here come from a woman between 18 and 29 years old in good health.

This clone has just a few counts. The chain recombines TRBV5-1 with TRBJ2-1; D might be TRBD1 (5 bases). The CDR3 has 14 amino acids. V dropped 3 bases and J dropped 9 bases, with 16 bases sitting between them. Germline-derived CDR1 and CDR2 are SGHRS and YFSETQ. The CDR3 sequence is CASSWGLGQGEQFF. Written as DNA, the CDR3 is TGCGCCAGCAGCTGGGGCCTCGGGCAGGGTGAGCAGTTCTTC.

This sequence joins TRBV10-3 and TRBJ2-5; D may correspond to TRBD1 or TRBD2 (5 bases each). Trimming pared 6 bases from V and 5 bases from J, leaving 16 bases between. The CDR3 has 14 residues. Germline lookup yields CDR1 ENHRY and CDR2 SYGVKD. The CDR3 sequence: CAIREAWGRETQYF. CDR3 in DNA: TGTGCCATCAGGGAGGCCTGGGGACGGGAGACCCAGTACTTC.

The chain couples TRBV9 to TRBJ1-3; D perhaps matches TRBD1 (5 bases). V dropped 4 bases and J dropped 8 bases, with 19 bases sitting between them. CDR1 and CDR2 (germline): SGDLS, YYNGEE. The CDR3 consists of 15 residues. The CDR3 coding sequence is TGTGCCAGCAGCCCGCGGACAAACCACCGTGACACCATATATTTT. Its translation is CASSPRTNHRDTIYF.

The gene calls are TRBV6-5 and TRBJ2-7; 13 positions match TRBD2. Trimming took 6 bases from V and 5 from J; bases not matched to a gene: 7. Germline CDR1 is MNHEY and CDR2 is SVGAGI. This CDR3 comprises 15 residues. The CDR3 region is CASSPWTSGSHEQYF. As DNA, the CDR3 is TGTGCCAGCAGCCCTTGGACTAGCGGGAGCCACGAGCAGTACTTC.

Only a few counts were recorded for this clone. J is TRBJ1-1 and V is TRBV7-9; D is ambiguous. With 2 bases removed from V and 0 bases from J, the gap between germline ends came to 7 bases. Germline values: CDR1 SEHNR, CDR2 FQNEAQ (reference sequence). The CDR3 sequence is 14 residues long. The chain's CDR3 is CASSLRLMNTEAFF. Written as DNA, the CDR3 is TGTGCCAGCAGCTTAAGGCTAATGAACACTGAAGCTTTCTTT.

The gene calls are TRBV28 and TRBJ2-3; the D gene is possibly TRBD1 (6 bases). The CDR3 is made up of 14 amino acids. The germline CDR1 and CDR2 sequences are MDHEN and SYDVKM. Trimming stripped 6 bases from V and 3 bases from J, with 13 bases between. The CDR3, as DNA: TGTGCCAGCAGCTACCGACAGGAAACAGATACGCAGTATTTT. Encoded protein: CASSYRQETDTQYF.

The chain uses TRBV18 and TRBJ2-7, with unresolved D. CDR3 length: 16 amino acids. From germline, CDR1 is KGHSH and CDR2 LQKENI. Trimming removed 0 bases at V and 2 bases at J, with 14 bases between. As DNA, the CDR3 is TGTGCCAGCTCACCACCAGCTCGGGCAGGAGCCTACGAGCAGTACTTC. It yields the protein CASSPPARAGAYEQYF.

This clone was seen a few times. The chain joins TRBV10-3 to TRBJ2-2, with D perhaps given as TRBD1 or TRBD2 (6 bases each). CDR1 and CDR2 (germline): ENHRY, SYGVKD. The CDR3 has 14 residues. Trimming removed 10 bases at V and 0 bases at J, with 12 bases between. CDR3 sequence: CATEGGANTGELFF. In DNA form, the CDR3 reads TGTGCCACCGAGGGGGGCGCGAACACCGGGGAGCTGTTTTTT.

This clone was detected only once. As DNA, the CDR3 is TGTGCCAGCAGCTTAGGTCGCTTTTCCGGCACAGATACGCAGTATTTT. Its protein product is CASSLGRFSGTDTQYF. The rearrangement joins TRBV7-3 to TRBJ2-3, with D uncertain. CDR1 and CDR2 (germline): SGHTA, FQGTGA. The CDR3 has 16 amino acids. The V and J ends lost 2 bases and 1 base respectively, with 13 bases between them.

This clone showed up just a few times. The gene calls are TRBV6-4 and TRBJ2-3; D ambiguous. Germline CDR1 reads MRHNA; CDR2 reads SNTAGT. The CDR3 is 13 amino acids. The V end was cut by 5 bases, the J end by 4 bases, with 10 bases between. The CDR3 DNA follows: TGTGCCAGCAGTCAGGAATTGGCAGATACGCAGTATTTT. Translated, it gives CASSQELADTQYF.

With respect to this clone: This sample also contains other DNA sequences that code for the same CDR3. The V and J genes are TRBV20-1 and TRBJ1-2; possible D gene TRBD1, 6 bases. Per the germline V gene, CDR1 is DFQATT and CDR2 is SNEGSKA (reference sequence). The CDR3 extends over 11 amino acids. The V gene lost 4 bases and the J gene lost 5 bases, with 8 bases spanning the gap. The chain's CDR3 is CSATDSYGYTF. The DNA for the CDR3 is TGCAGTGCTACGGACAGTTATGGCTACACCTTC.

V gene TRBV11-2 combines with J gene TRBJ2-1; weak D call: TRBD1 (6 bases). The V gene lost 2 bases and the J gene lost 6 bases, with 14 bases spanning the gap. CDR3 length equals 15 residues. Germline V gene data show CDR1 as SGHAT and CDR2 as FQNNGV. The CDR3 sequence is CASSLRTGWSNEQFF. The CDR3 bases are TGTGCCAGCAGCTTAAGAACAGGGTGGTCCAATGAGCAGTTCTTC.

CDR3 sequence reads: CASSPPFAPYGSRRSYEQYF. As DNA, the CDR3 is TGTGCCAGCAGCCCACCCTTCGCGCCCTACGGGAGTCGCCGATCCTACGAGCAGTACTTC. The rearrangement uses TRBV7-3 and TRBJ2-7; tentatively, D is TRBD2 (6 bases). The CDR3 sequence is 20 residues long. CDR1 and CDR2 from the germline V gene are SGHTA and FQGTGA. V lost 5 bases, J lost 1 base, and 30 bases lay in between.

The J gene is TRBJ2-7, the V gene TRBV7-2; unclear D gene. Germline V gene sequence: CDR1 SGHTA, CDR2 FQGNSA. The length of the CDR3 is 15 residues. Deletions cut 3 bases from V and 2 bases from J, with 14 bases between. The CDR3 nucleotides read TGTGCCAGCAGCTTGGGTCTCGCGGAGACCTACGAGCAGTACTTC. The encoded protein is CASSLGLAETYEQYF.

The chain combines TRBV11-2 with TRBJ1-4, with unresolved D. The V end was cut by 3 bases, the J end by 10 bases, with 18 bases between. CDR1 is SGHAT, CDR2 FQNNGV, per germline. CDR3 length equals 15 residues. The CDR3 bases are TGTGCCAGCAGCTTGGCCGTCTCGAAGCCAGGAAAACTGTTTTTT. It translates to CASSLAVSKPGKLFF.

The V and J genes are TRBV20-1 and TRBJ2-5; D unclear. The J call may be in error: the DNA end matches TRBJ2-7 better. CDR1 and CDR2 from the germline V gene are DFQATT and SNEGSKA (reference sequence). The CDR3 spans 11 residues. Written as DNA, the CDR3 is TGCTCCGGCAGTTCTCTCTACGAGCAGTACTTC. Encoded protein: CSGSSLYEQYF.

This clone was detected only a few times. The CDR3 DNA reads TGCGCCAGCAGCCAAGAACTAGCGGGAGGTTACGAGCAGTACTTC. Its protein product is CASSQELAGGYEQYF. The J gene is TRBJ2-7, the V gene TRBV4-3, with TRBD2 identical over 12 bases. CDR1 is LGHNA, CDR2 YSLEER, per germline. The trim removed 0 bases at V and 4 bases at J, leaving 1 base unmatched. The CDR3 has 15 residues.

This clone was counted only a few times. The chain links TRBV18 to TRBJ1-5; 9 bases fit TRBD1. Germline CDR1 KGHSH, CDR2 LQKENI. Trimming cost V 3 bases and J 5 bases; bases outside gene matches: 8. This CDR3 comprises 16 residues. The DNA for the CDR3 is TGTGCCAGCTCACCTCCCGGGACAGGGTTTCATCAGCCCCAGCATTTT. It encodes CASSPPGTGFHQPQHF. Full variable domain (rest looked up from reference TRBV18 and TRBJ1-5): NAGVMQNPRHLVRRRGQEARLRCSPMKGHSHVYWYRQLPEEGLKFMVYLQKENIIDESGMPKERFSAEFPKEGPSILRIQQVVRGDSAAYFCASSPPGTGFHQPQHFGDGTRLSIL.